Sequencing of this T cell receptor beta chain was carried out in a study of T cells after yellow fever vaccination. Overall study context: SMART-Seq v4 Ultra Low Input prepared libraries from low-cell fractions.

In TCRdb, the 5' RACE reads were re-called with MiXCR into one record per CDR3 protein. The sample lists about 500,000 distinct CDR3 sequences, less than 20% seen once, with roughly a sixth in the top ten. This clonotype was counted only a few times. The V end lost 4 bases, the J end lost 6 bases, and 17 bases lay between the germline ends. CDR1 is SGHRS and CDR2 is YFSETQ in the germline V gene. CDR3 length: 14 amino acids. The receptor was isolated from a man aged 18 to 35 who received the YFV17D yellow fever vaccine. The source material was PBMCs, sampled 4 to 6 days after the first yellow fever vaccination. The chain has TRBV5-1 and TRBJ2-7, with D perhaps matching TRBD1 (6 bases). DNA of the CDR3: TGCGCCAGCAGCGCCATACAGGGAGCGAGCGAGCAGTACTTC. This sequence encodes CASSAIQGASEQYF.